This passage covers 6 T cell receptor beta chains from one sample sequenced in a study of Ad26.COV2.S vaccination and SARS-CoV-2 variants. Measured with immunoSEQ multiplex PCR; TCRdb has only the in-frame clones, and not every one. The sample includes some 520,000 clones, around nine tenths of them seen just once. Treatment reported: around 19 received Ad26.COV2.S at low or high dose, single or two shots; several received placebo; per-sample allocation not given. Vaccine and placebo recipients were sampled on day 63 after the first injection. The material sequenced was peripheral blood, taken in a trial of Ad26.COV2.S vaccine versus placebo. The receptor set was obtained from a person between 18 and 60 years old who received the Ad26.COV2.S COVID-19 vaccine or a placebo.

The chain is built from TRBV5-6 and TRBJ2-3; D tentatively fits TRBD1 or TRBD2 (7 bases each). The germline V gene has CDR1 SGHDT and CDR2 YYEEEE. Trimming took 6 bases from V and 5 from J, leaving 19 bases between them. The CDR3 length is 15 residues. CDR3 amino acids: CASTAGGGPGDTQYF. The CDR3 coding sequence is TGTGCCAGCACCGCAGGGGGAGGGCCAGGAGATACGCAGTATTTT.

Written as DNA, the CDR3 is TGCAGCGTTGTAGCAGGGGGAACCGGGGAGCTGTTTTTT. Translating gives CSVVAGGTGELFF. The chain joins TRBV29-1 to TRBJ2-2, with 7 nucleotides matching TRBD1. CDR1 and CDR2 (germline): SQVTM, ANQGSEA. The CDR3 has 13 amino acids. V lost 4 bases, J lost 5 bases, and 4 bases stayed unmatched.

The chain carries TRBV11-2 and TRBJ2-5; 9 positions agree with TRBD2. V dropped 5 bases and J dropped 4; count of bases not matched to a gene: 11. The CDR3 is made up of 16 amino acids. Per germline, CDR1 SGHAT and CDR2 FQNNGV. CDR3: CASSPPRLAEGETQYF. The CDR3 DNA is TGTGCCAGCAGCCCACCCCGACTAGCGGAGGGAGAGACCCAGTACTTC.

V is TRBV5-1 and J is TRBJ2-1; D is unclear. Trimming took 3 bases from V and 7 from J, leaving 20 bases between them. Germline V lookup: CDR1 SGHRS, CDR2 YFSETQ. The length of the CDR3 is 16 residues. This CDR3 reads CASSSGLEPMRNEQFF. The CDR3 nucleotides read TGCGCCAGCAGCTCCGGATTAGAGCCTATGAGGAATGAGCAGTTCTTC.

This chain links TRBV24-1 with TRBJ2-1; TRBD2 matches at 9 bases. Germline-derived CDR1 and CDR2 are KGHDR and SFDVKD. This CDR3 is 13 amino acids long. V gave up 7 bases and J gave up 9 bases; unmatched junction bases: 6. The CDR3 protein is CATRAGGQGEQFF. CDR3 in DNA: TGTGCCACCAGAGCGGGGGGCCAGGGTGAGCAGTTCTTC.

This chain links TRBV5-1 with TRBJ1-6; D perhaps matches TRBD1 (5 bases). The CDR3 loop spans 16 amino acids. In germline, CDR1 is SGHRS, CDR2 YFSETQ. V lost 3 bases, J lost 6 bases, and 16 bases lay in between. The CDR3 is CASSYEGTALNSPLHF. The CDR3 DNA sequence: TGCGCCAGCAGCTACGAAGGGACGGCTCTTAATTCACCCCTCCACTTT. Supplemented by reference TRBV5-1 and TRBJ1-6, the full variable domain reads KAGVTQTPRYLIKTRGQQVTLSCSPISGHRSVSWYQQTPGQGLQFLFEYFSETQRNKGNFPGRFSGRQFSNSRSEMNVSTLELGDSALYLCASSYEGTALNSPLHFGNGTRLTVT.